Following are 26 T cell receptor beta chains from one sample sequenced in a study of patients and donors after allogeneic stem cell transplantation. TCRdb recomputed calls from the RT-PCR reads with MiXCR, one row per CDR3 protein. The repertoire holds more than 150,000 distinct CDR3 sequences, with 40% to 45% as singletons. The specimen sequenced was blood, either unsorted or a sorted T cell fraction (not recorded which). The receptors stem from a human donor who was either an allogeneic HSCT recipient or a stem cell or donor lymphocyte infusion donor (not recorded which). It is not recorded whose cells these are; they may come from a transplant donor.

Turning to this clonotype: A read error may account for a junction end that differs from germline. V usage is TRBV12-3 or TRBV12-4 and J usage is TRBJ2-1; D possibly matches TRBD1 or TRBD2 (5 bases each). The CDR3 is made up of 14 amino acids. The CDR3 protein is CASTLGGELPVGVF. The CDR3 DNA is TGTGCCAGCACCCTCGGAGGTGAACTCCCAGTGGGGGTCTTC.

CDR3 sequence reads: CASSYSTSPYQETQYF. The CDR3 DNA sequence: TGTGCCAGCAGTTACTCGACTAGCCCTTACCAAGAGACCCAGTACTTC. This sequence joins TRBV6-2 or TRBV6-3 and TRBJ2-5, with 7 bases identical to TRBD2. The CDR3 runs 16 residues. J was trimmed by 0 bases and V by 0 bases; bases with no gene match: 4. Germline-derived CDR1 and CDR2 are MNHEY and SVGEGT.

The chain links TRBV12-3 or TRBV12-4 to TRBJ1-2; D is uncertain. With 3 bases removed from V and 0 bases from J, the gap between germline ends came to 5 bases. The CDR3 is 13 residues long. Here the CDR3 DNA reads TGTGCCAGCAGTTTGATCGCTAACTATGGCTACACCTTC. Translation: CASSLIANYGYTF.

In this sample, this clonotype turned up a few times. J is TRBJ1-5 and V is TRBV6-2 or TRBV6-3; perhaps TRBD1 as D (5 bases). CDR3 length: 14 residues. Germline loops: CDR1 MNHEY, CDR2 SVGEGT. Trimming took 6 bases from V and 2 from J, leaving 11 bases between them. The CDR3 loop is CASRITGGNQPQHF. As DNA, the CDR3 is TGTGCCAGCAGGATTACAGGAGGCAATCAGCCCCAGCATTTT.

The sample holds many counts of this clonotype. The chain has TRBV6-2 or TRBV6-3 and TRBJ1-5; D might be TRBD1 (5 bases). CDR1 and CDR2 (germline): MNHEY, SVGEGT. Trimming cost V 0 bases and J 0 bases, with 9 bases left between them. The CDR3 extends over 16 amino acids. The DNA for the CDR3 is TGTGCCAGCAGTTACTCAGGACACAATAGCAATCAGCCCCAGCATTTT. Its translation is CASSYSGHNSNQPQHF.

The chain is built from TRBV7-3 and TRBJ2-1, with D possibly being TRBD2 (5 bases). Germline assignment: CDR1 SGHTA and CDR2 FQGTGA. The V and J ends lost 1 base and 3 bases respectively, with 10 bases between them. CDR3 length equals 15 residues. The CDR3 nucleotides are TGTGCCAGCAGCTTAAGTGGGAGCAACTACAATGAGCAGTTCTTC. It specifies CASSLSGSNYNEQFF.

The chain employs TRBV18 and TRBJ1-5, with a possible D match to TRBD1 (5 bases). Deletions cut 3 bases from V and 4 bases from J, with 13 bases between. Germline V lookup: CDR1 KGHSH, CDR2 LQKENI. The CDR3 loop spans 15 amino acids. DNA for the CDR3: TGTGCCAGCTCACCCGTCGTGGGGGGGAATCAGCCCCAGCATTTT. Translation: CASSPVVGGNQPQHF. Filled out from reference TRBV18 and TRBJ1-5, the complete variable domain reads NAGVMQNPRHLVRRRGQEARLRCSPMKGHSHVYWYRQLPEEGLKFMVYLQKENIIDESGMPKERFSAEFPKEGPSILRIQQVVRGDSAAYFCASSPVVGGNQPQHFGDGTRLSIL.

A few counts support this clonotype. The CDR3 loop reads CASSQEGGGRETQETQYF. The CDR3 DNA sequence: TGTGCCAGCAGCCAAGAAGGGGGAGGCAGGGAAACCCAAGAGACCCAGTACTTC. The chain recombines TRBV4-2 with TRBJ2-5; D tentatively fits TRBD1 or TRBD2 (6 bases each). Between the trimmed V and J ends, which lost 0 bases and 1 base, there was a span of 18 bases. Germline CDR1 and CDR2: LGHNA and YNFKEQ. CDR3 length: 18 amino acids.

The chain carries TRBV12-3 or TRBV12-4 and TRBJ2-7; D may match TRBD1 or TRBD2 (5 bases each). V was clipped by 7 bases and J by 0 bases, with 16 bases between them. The CDR3 is made up of 15 amino acids. Here the CDR3 DNA reads TGTGCCAGCACCCCGGGACGACGGAACTCCTACGAGCAGTACTTC. As protein: CASTPGRRNSYEQYF.

V usage is TRBV28 and J usage is TRBJ2-7, with 7 bases aligning to TRBD1. This CDR3 is built from 18 residues. V gave up 5 bases and J gave up 3 bases; unmatched junction bases: 19. Germline V lookup: CDR1 MDHEN, CDR2 SYDVKM. The DNA of the CDR3 is TGTGCCAGCAGTCCCTTCCCCGGACAAGGGGGCAAGGGCTACGAGCAGTACTTC. This translates into CASSPFPGQGGKGYEQYF.

This clonotype was observed a single time. The J gene is TRBJ2-1, the V gene TRBV6-2 or TRBV6-3; D is unclear. Trimming left V 0 bases short and J 9 bases short, with 12 bases between. CDR1 and CDR2 from the germline V gene are MNHEY and SVGEGT. The CDR3 sequence is 14 residues long. The CDR3 DNA sequence: TGTGCCAGCAGTTACTCCCCGCGAGGTGGTGAGCAGTTCTTC. Translated, it gives CASSYSPRGGEQFF.

The chain couples TRBV10-3 to TRBJ2-3, with 7 bases fitting TRBD1. J was trimmed by 4 bases and V by 8 bases; bases with no gene match: 6. Germline CDR1 ENHRY, CDR2 SYGVKD. The CDR3 runs to 13 residues. The CDR3 here is CAIGDRVSDTQYF. Here the CDR3 DNA reads TGTGCCATCGGAGACAGGGTATCAGATACGCAGTATTTT.

The rearrangement uses TRBV29-1 and TRBJ1-1, with a weak D call TRBD1 (5 bases). The CDR3 spans 13 residues. CDR1 and CDR2 from the germline V gene are SQVTM and ANQGSEA. With 8 bases removed from V and 2 bases from J, the gap between germline ends came to 15 bases. The CDR3 bases are TGCAGCACGAAGCCCGGGGGAAACACTGAAGCTTTCTTT. Translated: CSTKPGGNTEAFF.

This clonotype came up a few times. V gene TRBV3-1 combines with J gene TRBJ2-7; a weak D match, TRBD2 (6 bases). V gave up 0 bases and J gave up 2 bases, with 8 bases separating them. This CDR3 region has 14 residues. CDR1 is LGHDT, CDR2 YNNKEL, per germline (reference sequence). CDR3 region: CASSQEGLPYEQYF. For the CDR3, the DNA is TGTGCCAGCAGCCAAGAGGGACTCCCCTACGAGCAGTACTTC.

This clonotype has just a few counts. The rearrangement uses TRBV20-1 and TRBJ1-2; D not resolved. Trimming left V 3 bases short and J 8 bases short, with 16 bases between. Germline CDR1 reads DFQATT; CDR2 reads SNEGSKA (reference sequence). This CDR3 spans 13 amino acids. The CDR3 sequence is CSASWQAFGGYTF. For the CDR3, the DNA is TGCAGTGCTAGCTGGCAGGCGTTTGGGGGCTACACCTTC.

This clonotype was detected only once. The rearrangement uses TRBV9 and TRBJ2-1; 14 nucleotides line up with TRBD2. Trimming took 3 bases from V and 2 from J; bases not matched to a gene: 7. From germline, CDR1 is SGDLS and CDR2 YYNGEE. This CDR3 comprises 18 residues. As DNA, the CDR3 is TGTGCCAGCAGCGCGGGACTAGCGGGAGAATCTCCCTACAATGAGCAGTTCTTC. Its translation is CASSAGLAGESPYNEQFF.

The V call is TRBV9, the J call TRBJ2-1, with TRBD2 as a possible D gene (5 bases). The CDR3 extends over 16 amino acids. Germline values: CDR1 SGDLS, CDR2 YYNGEE. V gave up 4 bases and J gave up 0 bases, with 14 bases separating them. The CDR3 DNA reads TGTGCCAGCAGCCCCCGGGGTCCAAGCTCCTACAATGAGCAGTTCTTC. Translating gives CASSPRGPSSYNEQFF.

The CDR3 loop reads CASSEAQGPGALNTEAFF. In DNA, the CDR3 is TGTGCCAGCAGTGAAGCGCAGGGACCCGGGGCGCTGAACACTGAAGCTTTCTTT. This chain links TRBV6-1 with TRBJ1-1; tentative D call: TRBD1 (5 bases). The CDR3 sequence is 18 residues long. Germline lookup yields CDR1 MNHNS and CDR2 SASEGT. The V gene lost 0 bases and the J gene lost 0 bases, with 17 bases spanning the gap.

This sequence joins TRBV4-3 and TRBJ1-1, with 7 positions matching TRBD1. Germline CDR1 LGHNA, CDR2 YSLEER. The CDR3 is made up of 13 amino acids. V trimming: 3 bases; J trimming: 4 bases; junction bases outside the gene matches: 2. As DNA, the CDR3 is TGCGCCAGCAGCCAGAGACAGGGCACTGAAGCTTTCTTT. Translating gives CASSQRQGTEAFF.

This sequence joins TRBV5-1 and TRBJ2-1; D possibly uses TRBD1 or TRBD2 (5 bases each). V lost 3 bases to trimming and J lost 9 bases, with 22 bases between them. The CDR3 is 16 residues long. Germline CDR1 is SGHRS and CDR2 is YFSETQ. The CDR3 DNA sequence: TGCGCCAGCAGCTCGCGACAGTCGGGCGGAGGCAGTGAGCAGTTCTTC. The encoded protein is CASSSRQSGGGSEQFF.

This clonotype was detected only a few times. The J gene is TRBJ2-7, the V gene TRBV27; D may be TRBD1 (6 bases). Per the germline V gene, CDR1 is MNHEY and CDR2 is SMNVEV (reference sequence). The CDR3 runs to 14 residues. V lost 3 bases and J 6 bases, leaving 15 bases between the germline ends. CDR3 sequence reads: CASSFSRTAGEQYF. CDR3 bases: TGTGCCAGCAGTTTCTCCAGGACAGCTGGCGAGCAGTACTTC.

This clonotype occurred a few times. The chain joins TRBV2 to TRBJ1-1; D gene ambiguous. This CDR3 has 14 residues. V was trimmed by 7 bases and J by 4 bases, leaving 16 bases between them. Germline V gene sequence: CDR1 SNHLY, CDR2 FYNNEI. CDR3 sequence: CASTAAKGFTEAFF. The CDR3 DNA reads as TGTGCCAGCACAGCAGCTAAGGGTTTCACTGAAGCTTTCTTT.

The chain joins TRBV6-5 to TRBJ2-1; 12 bases fit TRBD2. Looked up from germline, CDR1 is MNHEY and CDR2 is SVGAGI. This CDR3 has 15 amino acids. V shed 5 bases and J 6 bases; nucleotides not matched to a gene: 5. CDR3 coding DNA: TGTGCCAGCAGTCTGACTAGCGGGAGATCCAATGAGCAGTTCTTC. This encodes CASSLTSGRSNEQFF.

The chain couples TRBV20-1 to TRBJ1-2, with D possibly matching TRBD1 (5 bases). CDR3 size: 15 residues. Germline loops: CDR1 DFQATT, CDR2 SNEGSKA (reference sequence). V was cut by 3 bases and J by 1 base, with 15 bases left in between. In DNA form, the CDR3 reads TGCAGTGCTAGGGATCAGGGTCCCCTTAACTATGGCTACACCTTC. Encoded protein: CSARDQGPLNYGYTF.

The rearrangement joins TRBV5-1 to TRBJ2-3, with D unclear. This CDR3 has 12 residues. With 4 bases removed from V and 14 bases from J, the gap between germline ends came to 17 bases. The germline CDR1 and CDR2 sequences are SGHRS and YFSETQ. DNA for the CDR3: TGCGCCAGCAGCGGGCAGATTGCGAAATGGTATTTT. This sequence encodes CASSGQIAKWYF.

The gene calls are TRBV20-1 and TRBJ1-2; possible D gene TRBD1, 6 bases. CDR1 is DFQATT and CDR2 is SNEGSKA in the germline V gene (reference sequence). This CDR3 region has 13 residues. Trimming stripped 3 bases from V and 2 bases from J, with 10 bases between. The CDR3 nucleotides read TGCAGTGCTAGTTTAGGGGGAAACTATGGCTACACCTTC. Residues: CSASLGGNYGYTF.